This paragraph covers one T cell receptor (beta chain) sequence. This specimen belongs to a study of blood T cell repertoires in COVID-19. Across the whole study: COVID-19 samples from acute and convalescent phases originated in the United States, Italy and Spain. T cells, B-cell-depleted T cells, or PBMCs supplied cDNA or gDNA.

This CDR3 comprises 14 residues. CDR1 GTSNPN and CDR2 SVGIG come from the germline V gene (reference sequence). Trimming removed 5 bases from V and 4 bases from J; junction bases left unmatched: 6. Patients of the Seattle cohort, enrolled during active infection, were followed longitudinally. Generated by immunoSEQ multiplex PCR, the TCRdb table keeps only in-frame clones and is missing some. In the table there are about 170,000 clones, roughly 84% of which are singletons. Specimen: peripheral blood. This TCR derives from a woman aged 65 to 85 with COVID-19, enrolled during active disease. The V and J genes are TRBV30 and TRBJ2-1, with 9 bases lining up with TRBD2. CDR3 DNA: TGTGCCTGGCGAAAGCGGGAGGATTACAATGAGCAGTTCTTC. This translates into CAWRKREDYNEQFF.